The 22 T cell receptor beta chains listed next were all sequenced from one sample in a study of a mutant IDH1 vaccine in newly diagnosed glioma. Profiling relied on immunoSEQ multiplex PCR, and the TCRdb table lists in-frame clones only, not all of them. Here the sample spans about 32,000 clones, roughly four fifths being singletons. Specified time point: week 35, safety follow-up. All doses held 300 ug of mutant IDH1 20-mer peptide, with topical imiquimod. No cognate antigen is known for these TCRs. The sequencing used PBMCs, collected from a glioma patient whose treatment included an IDH1 peptide vaccine. These receptors all come from a woman younger than 30 with glioma.

The chain recombines TRBV6-5 with TRBJ2-6; tentatively, D is TRBD1 or TRBD2 (5 bases each). CDR1 and CDR2 from the germline V gene are MNHEY and SVGAGI. Deletions cut 7 bases from V and 0 bases from J, with 7 bases between. This CDR3 region has 14 residues. As DNA, the CDR3 is TGTGCCAGCACAGGGAGCTCTGGGGCCAACGTCCTGACTTTC. Translated, it gives CASTGSSGANVLTF.

The V gene is TRBV20-1, the J gene TRBJ1-1; 9 nucleotides agree with TRBD1. The V and J ends lost 3 bases and 10 bases, in that order; junction bases with no gene match: 3. The length of the CDR3 is 11 residues. The germline V gene encodes CDR1 DFQATT and CDR2 SNEGSKA (reference sequence). The CDR3 DNA sequence: TGCAGTGCTAGCCCGGGACAGGGAGCTTTCTTT. It encodes CSASPGQGAFF.

This chain joins TRBV27 and TRBJ2-5, with D possibly matching TRBD2 (6 bases). Trimming left V 5 bases short and J 5 bases short, with 12 bases between. CDR1 is MNHEY and CDR2 is SMNVEV in the germline V gene (reference sequence). This CDR3 is built from 13 residues. DNA for the CDR3: TGTGCCAGCAGTAGAGAGGGGAGGGAGACCCAGTACTTC. It translates to CASSREGRETQYF.

The V and J genes are TRBV7-9 and TRBJ1-2, with unresolved D. In germline, CDR1 is SEHNR, CDR2 FQNEAQ (reference sequence). The V end lost 5 bases, the J end lost 8 bases, and 15 bases lay between the germline ends. The CDR3 consists of 13 residues. CDR3 protein: CASSHDGSWGYTF. The CDR3 DNA sequence: TGTGCCAGCAGCCACGACGGAAGCTGGGGCTACACCTTC.

The CDR3 DNA follows: TGTGCCAGCAGCTCCAAAGGGACGGACACCTACGACGAGCAGTACTTC. It translates to CASSSKGTDTYDEQYF. J is TRBJ2-7 and V is TRBV7-9; either TRBD1 or TRBD2 may fit D (5 bases each). The CDR3 has 16 amino acids. Germline assignment: CDR1 SEHNR and CDR2 FQNEAQ (reference sequence). Deletions cut 4 bases from V and 5 bases from J, with 21 bases between. Based on the CDR3 plus reference TRBV7-9 and TRBJ2-7, the full variable domain is DTGVSQNPRHKITKRGQNVTFRCDPISEHNRLYWYRQTLGQGPEFLTYFQNEAQLEKSRLLSDRFSAERPKGSFSTLEIQRTEQGDSAMYLCASSSKGTDTYDEQYFGPGTRLTVT.

The chain uses TRBV10-3 and TRBJ1-4; D call uncertain. The CDR3 runs 15 residues. The germline V gene encodes CDR1 ENHRY and CDR2 SYGVKD. Trimming removed 0 bases from V and 6 bases from J, with 11 bases in between. CDR3: CAISESGHSYEKLFF. The CDR3 DNA reads as TGTGCCATCAGTGAGTCGGGCCACAGTTATGAAAAACTGTTTTTT.

A single count supports this clone. V is TRBV27 and J is TRBJ1-3; 8 positions match TRBD1. Trimming removed 5 bases from V and 4 bases from J; junction bases left unmatched: 7. The CDR3 contains 15 residues. Germline V CDR1 and CDR2: MNHEY, SMNVEV (reference sequence). CDR3 sequence (DNA): TGTGCCAGCAGTACGGACAGGGAGAGGGGAAACACCATATATTTT. Amino acids: CASSTDRERGNTIYF.

This sequence joins TRBV5-1 and TRBJ1-5; perhaps TRBD1 as D (5 bases). The CDR3 is 16 amino acids. Germline-derived CDR1 and CDR2 are SGHRS and YFSETQ. V was shortened by 0 bases and J by 1 base, with 11 bases between the two germline ends. Written as DNA, the CDR3 is TGCGCCAGCAGCTTGGAGGGGTTGATAAGCAATCAGCCCCAGCATTTT. Protein product: CASSLEGLISNQPQHF.

The chain is built from TRBV6-4 and TRBJ2-3, with no clear D. The V and J ends lost 2 bases and 0 bases respectively, with 3 bases between them. Germline-derived CDR1 and CDR2 are MRHNA and SNTAGT. This CDR3 spans 13 amino acids. The CDR3 nucleotides are TGTGCCAGCAGTGACGGGAGCACAGATACGCAGTATTTT. Encoded protein: CASSDGSTDTQYF.

This clone has more than one count but fewer than ten. This rearrangement joins TRBV30 to TRBJ1-5; D is perhaps TRBD1 (5 bases). The CDR3 runs 15 residues. Trimming stripped 0 bases from V and 6 bases from J, with 15 bases between. The germline CDR1 and CDR2 sequences are GTSNPN and SVGIG (reference sequence). CDR3 DNA: TGTGCCTGGAGTGTTCGGGGGTTGCGTATTCAGCCCCAGCATTTT. This encodes CAWSVRGLRIQPQHF.

J is TRBJ2-5 and V is TRBV10-3; D gene uncertain. V was trimmed by 2 bases and J by 4 bases, leaving 8 bases between them. Germline V gene sequence: CDR1 ENHRY, CDR2 SYGVKD. The CDR3 is 13 amino acids. The DNA for the CDR3 is TGTGCCATCAGTGAGGGGTCCCCAGAGACCCAGTACTTC. Its translation is CAISEGSPETQYF.

This chain connects TRBV15 to TRBJ1-5; the match to TRBD1 covers 7 bases. The CDR3 is 17 residues long. The J segment lost 3 bases and the V segment lost 0 bases, leaving 8 bases of the junction unmatched. CDR1 and CDR2 from the germline V gene are LNHNV and YYDKDF (reference sequence). The CDR3 DNA sequence: TGTGCCACCAGCAGAGACGGTGGGGGACAGTTCAATCAGCCCCAGCATTTT. It is translated as CATSRDGGGQFNQPQHF.

This clone was observed a handful of times. V and J are TRBV29-1 and TRBJ1-1; D ambiguous. The length of the CDR3 is 12 residues. The V and J ends lost 5 bases and 8 bases respectively, with 15 bases between them. The germline V gene encodes CDR1 SQVTM and CDR2 ANQGSEA. The CDR3 bases are TGCAGCGTTTCGTATCCACAAGGGGAAGCTTTCTTT. This gives the protein CSVSYPQGEAFF.

The chain links TRBV5-4 to TRBJ1-1, with D perhaps TRBD1 (6 bases). The V gene lost 4 bases and the J gene lost 4 bases, with 11 bases spanning the gap. The CDR3 extends over 13 amino acids. The germline gives CDR1 SGHNT, CDR2 YYREEE (reference sequence). CDR3 sequence reads: CASSIRGGTEAFF. In DNA, the CDR3 is TGTGCCAGCAGCATCAGGGGTGGCACTGAAGCTTTCTTT.

The chain has TRBV7-2 and TRBJ2-1; TRBD2 matches at 8 bases. Germline loops: CDR1 SGHTA, CDR2 FQGNSA. J lost 2 bases, V lost 0 bases, and 9 bases had no gene match. The CDR3 spans 18 residues. The CDR3 nucleotides read TGTGCCAGCAGCTTAGCGACGTGGCTAGCGGGTACCTACAATGAGCAGTTCTTC. It yields the protein CASSLATWLAGTYNEQFF.

This chain links TRBV11-2 with TRBJ1-5; 7 positions agree with TRBD1. The germline CDR1 and CDR2 sequences are SGHAT and FQNNGV. V lost 1 base to trimming and J lost 3 bases; unmatched junction nucleotides: 6. CDR3 size: 16 residues. The CDR3 sequence: CASSLGQGLNNQPQHF. The CDR3 DNA reads TGTGCCAGCAGCTTAGGACAGGGCCTTAACAATCAGCCCCAGCATTTT.

V usage is TRBV27 and J usage is TRBJ2-4; 8 bases fit TRBD1. This CDR3 region has 20 residues. Trimming cost V 6 bases and J 0 bases; bases outside gene matches: 19. The V gene's germline CDR1 is MNHEY and CDR2 SMNVEV (reference sequence). CDR3 bases: TGTGCCAGCAGGGGGGTTACACAGGGGGAGACGCTTTTAGCCAAAAACATTCAGTACTTC. Protein: CASRGVTQGETLLAKNIQYF.

The CDR3, as DNA: TGTGCTAGTGGTTTGGATGGCTTGAACACTGAAGCTTTCTTT. This codes for CASGLDGLNTEAFF. The V and J genes are TRBV12-5 and TRBJ1-1; D ambiguous. This CDR3 has 14 residues. Trimming took off 1 base at V and 0 bases at J, with 6 bases between the two ends. CDR1 is LGHNT and CDR2 is FRNRAP in the germline V gene.

The chain joins TRBV5-4 to TRBJ2-7, with 11 positions matching TRBD2. The germline gives CDR1 SGHNT, CDR2 YYREEE (reference sequence). Trimming at V came to 4 bases and at J to 2 bases, leaving 5 bases not matched to a gene. The CDR3 runs 15 residues. The chain's CDR3 is CASSTLAGATYEQYF. Here the CDR3 DNA reads TGTGCCAGCAGCACACTAGCGGGGGCAACCTACGAGCAGTACTTC. The variable domain in full, completed from reference TRBV5-4 and TRBJ2-7, reads ETGVTQSPTHLIKTRGQQVTLRCSSQSGHNTVSWYQQALGQGPQFIFQYYREEENGRGNFPPRFSGLQFPNYSSELNVNALELDDSALYLCASSTLAGATYEQYFGPGTRLTVT.

The CDR3 nucleotides read TGCAGCGTTAGGGTAGCCGCCGGATCGAACACCGGGGAGCTGTTTTTT. Translated, it gives CSVRVAAGSNTGELFF. This chain connects TRBV29-1 to TRBJ2-2; D is unclear. The germline CDR1 and CDR2 sequences are SQVTM and ANQGSEA. V dropped 5 bases and J dropped 0 bases, with 16 bases sitting between them. This CDR3 has 16 residues.

The J gene is TRBJ2-1, the V gene TRBV2; 12 nucleotides agree with TRBD2. This CDR3 region has 14 residues. J lost 7 bases, V lost 11 bases, and 9 bases had no gene match. Germline values: CDR1 SNHLY, CDR2 FYNNEI. CDR3 loop: CAGRGTSGLNEQFF. The CDR3 DNA reads as TGTGCCGGACGCGGGACTAGCGGGTTAAATGAGCAGTTCTTC. The full variable domain, in which reference TRBV2 and TRBJ2-1 provide the parts outside the CDR3, is EPEVTQTPSHQVTQMGQEVILRCVPISNHLYFYWYRQILGQKVEFLVSFYNNEISEKSEIFDDQFSVERPDGSNFTLKIRSTKLEDSAMYFCAGRGTSGLNEQFFGPGTRLTVL.

CDR3 sequence (DNA): TGTGCCAGCAGAGGCCTGGCGGGGGGTCCAGATACGCAGTATTTT. This codes for CASRGLAGGPDTQYF. The chain uses TRBV2 and TRBJ2-3; 8 bases match TRBD2. With V trimmed by 6 bases and J by 4 bases, 9 bases remained unmatched. There are 15 residues in the CDR3. Germline V gene data show CDR1 as SNHLY and CDR2 as FYNNEI.